These 21 T cell receptor beta chains came from one sample sequenced in a study of siplizumab effects on memory and regulatory T cells. Method: immunoSEQ multiplex PCR; TCRdb's copy keeps in-frame clones and lacks some. In the table there are tens of thousands of clones, about 98% of which are singletons. Sequencing input: naive CD8+ T cells sorted from blood. The origin of the receptors is a human donor in good health.

The chain is built from TRBV6-1 and TRBJ2-5, with D maybe TRBD1 (6 bases). This CDR3 is 13 amino acids long. Germline V gene lookup returns CDR1 MNHNS and CDR2 SASEGT. Trimming took 6 bases from V and 4 from J, leaving 12 bases between them. CDR3 residues: CASSQGMGETQYF. CDR3 DNA: TGTGCCAGCAGCCAGGGGATGGGAGAGACCCAGTACTTC.

The V call is TRBV7-2, the J call TRBJ2-1; D not resolved. The CDR3 sequence is 14 residues long. Germline CDR1 is SGHTA and CDR2 is FQGNSA. V shed 3 bases and J shed 1 base, with 7 bases lying between them. CDR3 amino acids: CASSFLGSYNEQFF. The CDR3 nucleotides read TGTGCCAGCAGCTTTTTGGGGTCCTACAATGAGCAGTTCTTC.

The gene calls are TRBV4-3 and TRBJ2-1; D remains ambiguous. The CDR3 is 15 residues long. V lost 0 bases to trimming and J lost 5 bases, with 11 bases between them. Germline CDR1 and CDR2: LGHNA and YSLEER. The CDR3 DNA reads TGCGCCAGCAGCCAAGATAGGCATTCTAACAATGAGCAGTTCTTC. Translated: CASSQDRHSNNEQFF.

The chain combines TRBV7-9 with TRBJ2-2; 10 bases are shared with TRBD2. V shed 4 bases and J 3 bases; nucleotides not matched to a gene: 5. This CDR3 region has 16 residues. CDR1 and CDR2 (germline): SEHNR, FQNEAQ (reference sequence). In nucleotides, the CDR3 is TGTGCCAGCAGCTCTCTAGCGGGGGCGGACACCGGGGAGCTGTTTTTT. This gives the protein CASSSLAGADTGELFF.

The chain carries TRBV27 and TRBJ2-7; tentatively, D is TRBD1 or TRBD2 (5 bases each). Germline CDR1 reads MNHEY; CDR2 reads SMNVEV (reference sequence). There are 14 residues in the CDR3. V was pared by 5 bases and J by 5 bases, with 16 bases between. The CDR3 is CASSPREQRNEQYF. CDR3 sequence (DNA): TGTGCCAGCAGTCCCAGGGAGCAGAGGAACGAGCAGTACTTC.

This chain links TRBV29-1 with TRBJ1-1, with a weak D call TRBD1 (5 bases). This CDR3 has 17 residues. Germline V CDR1 and CDR2: SQVTM, ANQGSEA. The V gene lost 5 bases and the J gene lost 6 bases, with 28 bases spanning the gap. Here the CDR3 DNA reads TGCAGCGTTCTGGACCTTTCCAGTGGGGGTTGGGGGGCTGAAGCTTTCTTT. This encodes CSVLDLSSGGWGAEAFF.

This clone was detected only once. The chain is built from TRBV4-3 and TRBJ2-2; D is undetermined. Trimming removed 3 bases from V and 6 bases from J, with 5 bases in between. There are 12 residues in the CDR3. The V gene's germline CDR1 is LGHNA and CDR2 YSLEER. The CDR3 reads CASSHFSGELFF. The CDR3 DNA sequence: TGCGCCAGCAGCCATTTTTCCGGGGAGCTGTTTTTT.

The CDR3: CASSQDWTGLKAGNYNEQFF. The CDR3 nucleotides read TGCGCCAGCAGCCAAGATTGGACAGGGTTGAAGGCGGGGAACTACAATGAGCAGTTCTTC. This chain links TRBV4-1 with TRBJ2-1, with 8 bases aligning to TRBD1. V lost 0 bases to trimming and J lost 3 bases; unmatched junction nucleotides: 16. The V gene's germline CDR1 is MGHRA and CDR2 YSYEKL. The CDR3 runs 20 residues.

The rearrangement joins TRBV5-1 to TRBJ2-2, with D unclear. V lost 0 bases to trimming and J lost 0 bases, with 6 bases between them. Germline loops: CDR1 SGHRS, CDR2 YFSETQ. The CDR3 totals 15 residues. CDR3 residues: CASSLAQPNTGELFF. The CDR3 coding sequence is TGCGCCAGCAGCTTGGCCCAGCCGAACACCGGGGAGCTGTTTTTT.

The gene calls are TRBV7-9 and TRBJ2-3; D is unclear. Germline CDR1 reads SEHNR; CDR2 reads FQNEAQ (reference sequence). The V and J ends lost 3 bases and 5 bases respectively, with 6 bases between them. The CDR3 covers 12 residues. CDR3: CASSLTEDTQYF. DNA of the CDR3: TGTGCCAGCAGCTTGACTGAAGATACGCAGTATTTT.

This chain's CDR3 is CASSRPSGSSYEQYF. The CDR3 DNA sequence: TGCGCCAGCAGCCGACCTAGCGGGAGCTCCTACGAGCAGTACTTC. The genes are TRBV4-1 and TRBJ2-7, with 10 positions matching TRBD2. This CDR3 region has 15 residues. The germline V gene encodes CDR1 MGHRA and CDR2 YSYEKL. The V and J ends lost 4 bases and 0 bases, in that order; junction bases with no gene match: 3.

This chain connects TRBV7-2 to TRBJ2-7; D uncertain. V lost 5 bases, J lost 1 base, and 12 bases lay in between. The CDR3 loop spans 14 amino acids. The germline V gene encodes CDR1 SGHTA and CDR2 FQGNSA. CDR3 sequence reads: CASSPVGLSYEQYF. The CDR3 DNA reads as TGTGCCAGCAGCCCAGTCGGGTTATCCTACGAGCAGTACTTC. The full variable domain, completed using reference TRBV7-2 and TRBJ2-7, is GAGVSQSPSNKVTEKGKDVELRCDPISGHTALYWYRQSLGQGLEFLIYFQGNSAPDKSGLPSDRFSAERTGGSVSTLTIQRTQQEDSAVYLCASSPVGLSYEQYFGPGTRLTVT.

The genes are TRBV9 and TRBJ2-2; a possible D gene is TRBD1 (5 bases). CDR1 and CDR2 from the germline V gene are SGDLS and YYNGEE. Deletions cut 5 bases from V and 6 bases from J, with 20 bases between. This CDR3 has 16 amino acids. The CDR3 spells CASRVPPPQGPGELFF. CDR3 nucleotides: TGTGCCAGCAGAGTTCCACCACCGCAGGGCCCCGGGGAGCTGTTTTTT.

The genes are TRBV6-6 and TRBJ2-3; D ambiguous. The germline V and J ends were trimmed by 3 bases and 4 bases, with 11 bases remaining between them. This CDR3 has 14 amino acids. The germline CDR1 and CDR2 sequences are MNHNY and SVGAGI (reference sequence). This chain's CDR3 is CASSYPESPDTQYF. The CDR3 DNA is TGTGCCAGCAGTTATCCGGAGAGCCCAGATACGCAGTATTTT.

The CDR3 reads CASSPDGAGELFF. The CDR3 DNA follows: TGTGCCAGCAGCCCCGACGGCGCCGGGGAGCTGTTTTTT. The chain is built from TRBV9 and TRBJ2-2; D gene unclear. CDR3 length equals 13 residues. The V and J ends lost 4 bases and 6 bases respectively, with 10 bases between them. Germline-derived CDR1 and CDR2 are SGDLS and YYNGEE.

The V and J genes are TRBV2 and TRBJ2-7; 10 nucleotides match TRBD2. CDR3 length: 15 residues. Trimming took 3 bases from V and 4 from J; bases not matched to a gene: 6. Per the germline V gene, CDR1 is SNHLY and CDR2 is FYNNEI. CDR3 protein: CASSDSTSGLYEQYF. CDR3 nucleotide sequence: TGTGCCAGCAGTGATTCGACTAGCGGGTTGTACGAGCAGTACTTC.

The chain recombines TRBV9 with TRBJ2-7; TRBD2 is a possible D gene (5 bases). V lost 3 bases, J lost 5 bases, and 21 bases lay in between. Germline loops: CDR1 SGDLS, CDR2 YYNGEE. This CDR3 region has 16 residues. CDR3 in amino acids: CASSGLSGGERHEQYF. DNA for the CDR3: TGTGCCAGCAGCGGACTCAGCGGAGGAGAGCGTCACGAGCAGTACTTC.

The V call is TRBV6-4, the J call TRBJ1-1; 7 bases map to TRBD1. V lost 6 bases to trimming and J lost 3 bases; unmatched junction nucleotides: 7. This CDR3 is built from 14 residues. Germline-derived CDR1 and CDR2 are MRHNA and SNTAGT. CDR3 sequence: CASRLGGADTEAFF. The CDR3 nucleotides read TGTGCCAGCAGATTAGGGGGCGCGGACACTGAAGCTTTCTTT.

This clone appeared a single time. V and J are TRBV19 and TRBJ2-3; 9 bases map to TRBD1. CDR1 and CDR2 (germline): LNHDA, SQIVND (reference sequence). V trimming: 4 bases; J trimming: 0 bases; junction bases outside the gene matches: 11. This CDR3 is built from 18 residues. DNA for the CDR3: TGTGCCAGTAGTACCCCGGACAGGGGAAGTTCTAGCACAGATACGCAGTATTTT. Translated: CASSTPDRGSSSTDTQYF.

The J gene is TRBJ1-2, the V gene TRBV28, with D maybe TRBD1 (6 bases). The germline V gene encodes CDR1 MDHEN and CDR2 SYDVKM. The CDR3 length is 13 residues. V lost 3 bases to trimming and J lost 2 bases, with 7 bases between them. The CDR3 protein is CASSLTGNYGYTF. The DNA of the CDR3 is TGTGCCAGCAGTTTGACAGGAAACTATGGCTACACCTTC.

This chain links TRBV19 with TRBJ2-1; TRBD2 might be the D (5 bases). The CDR3 length is 15 residues. The germline V gene encodes CDR1 LNHDA and CDR2 SQIVND (reference sequence). V was cut by 1 base and J by 2 bases, with 9 bases left in between. The CDR3 here is CASSIGRGTYNEQFF. The CDR3 DNA sequence: TGTGCCAGTAGTATAGGCCGGGGAACCTACAATGAGCAGTTCTTC.